This T cell receptor beta chain was sequenced in a study of blood T cells in healthy people across ages. This CDR3 has 15 amino acids. Per the germline V gene, CDR1 is SQVTM and CDR2 is ANQGSEA. After removal of 3 bases from V and 1 base from J, the junction contained 6 bases not matched to a gene. PCR was performed a second time for about 6 to 12 cycles using a sample-barcoded 5' primer and a J-beta primer mix. TCRdb used MiXCR to reprocess the 5' RACE reads, holding one entry per CDR3 protein. The top ten clones hold 7.9% of a sample with fewer than 1.5 million distinct CDR3 sequences, around two fifths of them seen once.

V is TRBV29-1 and J is TRBJ2-3, with TRBD2 matching 8 bases. Sequenced: blood. This TCR was sampled from a woman aged 18-30 years in good health. The CDR3 bases are TGCAGCGTTGATAGATCTAGCGGGCGCACAGATACGCAGTATTTT. It codes for CSVDRSSGRTDTQYF.